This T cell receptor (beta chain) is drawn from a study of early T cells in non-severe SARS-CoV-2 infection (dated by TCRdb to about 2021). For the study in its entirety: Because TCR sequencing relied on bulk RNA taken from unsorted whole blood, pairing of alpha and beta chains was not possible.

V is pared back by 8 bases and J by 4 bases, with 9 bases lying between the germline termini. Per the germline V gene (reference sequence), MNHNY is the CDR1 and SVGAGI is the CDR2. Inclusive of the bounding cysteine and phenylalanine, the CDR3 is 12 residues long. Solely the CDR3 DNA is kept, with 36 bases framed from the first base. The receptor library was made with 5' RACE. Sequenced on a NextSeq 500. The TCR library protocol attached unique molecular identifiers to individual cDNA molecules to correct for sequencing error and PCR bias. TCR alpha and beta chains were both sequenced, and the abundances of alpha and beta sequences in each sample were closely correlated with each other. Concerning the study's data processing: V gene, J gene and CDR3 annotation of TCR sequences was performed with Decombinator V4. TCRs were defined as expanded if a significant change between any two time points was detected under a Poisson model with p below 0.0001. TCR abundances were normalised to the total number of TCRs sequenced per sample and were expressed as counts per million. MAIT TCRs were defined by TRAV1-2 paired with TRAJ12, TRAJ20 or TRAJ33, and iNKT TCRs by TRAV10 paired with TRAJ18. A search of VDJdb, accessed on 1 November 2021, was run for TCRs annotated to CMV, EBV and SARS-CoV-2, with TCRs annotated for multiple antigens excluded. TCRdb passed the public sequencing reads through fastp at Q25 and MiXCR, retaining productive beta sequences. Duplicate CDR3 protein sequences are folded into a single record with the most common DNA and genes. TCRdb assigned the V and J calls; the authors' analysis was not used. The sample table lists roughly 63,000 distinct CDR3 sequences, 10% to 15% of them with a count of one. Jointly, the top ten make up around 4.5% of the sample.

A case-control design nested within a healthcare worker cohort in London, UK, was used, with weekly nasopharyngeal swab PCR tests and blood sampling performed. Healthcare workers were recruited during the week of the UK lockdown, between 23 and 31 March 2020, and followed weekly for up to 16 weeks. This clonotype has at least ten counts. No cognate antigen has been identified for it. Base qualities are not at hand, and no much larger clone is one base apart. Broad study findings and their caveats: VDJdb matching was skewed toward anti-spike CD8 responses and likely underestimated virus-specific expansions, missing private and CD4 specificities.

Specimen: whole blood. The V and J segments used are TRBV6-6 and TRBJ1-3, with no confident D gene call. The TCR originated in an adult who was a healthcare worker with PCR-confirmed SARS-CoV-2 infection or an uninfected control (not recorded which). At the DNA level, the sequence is TGTGCCAGCGGCAATTCCGGAAACACCATATATTTT. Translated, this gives CASGNSGNTIYF.